This TCR beta chain came from a study of shared clonotypes between healthy human individuals. Across the study: There were three CD4 naive, three CD4 memory, two CD8 naive and one CD8 memory plates per donor. Notes on the study in general: Among the subsets, naive ones generally showed larger estimated richness than memory ones.

The protocol was immunoSEQ multiplex PCR, while the TCRdb copy is restricted to in-frame clones and leaves out a portion. The sample comprises around 83,000 clones, about 64% of which are singletons, and about 51% rests with the top ten. The V end was cut by 6 bases, the J end by 4 bases, with 15 bases between. Germline CDR1 MNHNY, CDR2 SVGAGI (reference sequence). The CDR3 is made up of 14 amino acids. This clone was picked up one time. Its antigen is currently unknown. The CD8 memory sample joined CD45RO+ cells and CCR7-negative CD45RA+ cells. The receptor's source is a man between 25 and 39 years old in good health. This chain connects TRBV6-6 to TRBJ1-1; possible D gene TRBD1, 5 bases. Sequencing was carried out using memory CD8+ T cells sorted from blood. The subset denotes: CD45RO+ cells pooled with CCR7-negative TemRA cells. The chain's CDR3 is CASSLSGGTTEAFF. Here the CDR3 DNA reads TGTGCCAGCAGCCTTTCAGGTGGGACCACTGAAGCTTTCTTT.